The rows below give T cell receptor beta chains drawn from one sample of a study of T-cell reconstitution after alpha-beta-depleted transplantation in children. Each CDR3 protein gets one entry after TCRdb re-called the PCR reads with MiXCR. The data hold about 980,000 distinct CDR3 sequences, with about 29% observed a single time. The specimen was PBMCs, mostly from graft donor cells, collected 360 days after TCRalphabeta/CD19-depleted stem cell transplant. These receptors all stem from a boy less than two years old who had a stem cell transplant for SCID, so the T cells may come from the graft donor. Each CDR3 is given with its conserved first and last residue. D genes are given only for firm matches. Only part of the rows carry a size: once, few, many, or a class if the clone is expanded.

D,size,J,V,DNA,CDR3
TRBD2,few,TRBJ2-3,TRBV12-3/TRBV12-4,TGTGCCAGCAGTTCGGGGGGGCCGGGGACCACAGATACGCAGTATTTT,CASSSGGPGTTDTQYF
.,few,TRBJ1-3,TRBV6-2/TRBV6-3,TGTGCCAGCAGTTTGGACCGGCCTGGAAACACCATATATTTT,CASSLDRPGNTIYF
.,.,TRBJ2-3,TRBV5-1,TGCGCCAGCAGCTTGGGGACTCCGCTAACAGATACGCAGTATTTT,CASSLGTPLTDTQYF
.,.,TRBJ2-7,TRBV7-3,TGTGCCAGCAGCCCCGGGGCGGGGGCTCCCTACGAGCAGTACTTC,CASSPGAGAPYEQYF
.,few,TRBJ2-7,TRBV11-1,TGTGCCAGCAGCTTCGGGAGGACAGGGTACGAGCAGTACTTC,CASSFGRTGYEQYF
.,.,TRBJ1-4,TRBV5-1,TGCGCCAGCAGCTTGAGGGCCCAAGGAGGTGAAAAACTGTTTTTT,CASSLRAQGGEKLFF
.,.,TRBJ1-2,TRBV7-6,TGTGCCAGCAGCTTAGGGGGGAGCCGAGCTAACTATGGCTACACCTTC,CASSLGGSRANYGYTF
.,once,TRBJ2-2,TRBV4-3,TGCGCCAGCAGCCAAGAAAGCGGGCTAAACACCGGGGAGCTGTTTTTT,CASSQESGLNTGELFF
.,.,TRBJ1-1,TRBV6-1,TGTGCCAGCAGTAGTCGTTGGACGGGCGGGCGGGTGACTGAAGCTTTCTTT,CASSSRWTGGRVTEAFF
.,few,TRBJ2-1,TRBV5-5,TGTGCCAGCAGCCAGGTCACGAGCTCCTACAATGAGCAGTTCTTC,CASSQVTSSYNEQFF
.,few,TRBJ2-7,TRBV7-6,TGTGCCAGCAGCCTTACTACCTGGGGTATCGACGAGCAGTACTTC,CASSLTTWGIDEQYF
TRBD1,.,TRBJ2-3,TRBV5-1,TGCGCCAGCAGACCGGGACAGGGAACCACAGATACGCAGTATTTT,CASRPGQGTTDTQYF
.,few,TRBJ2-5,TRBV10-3,TGTGCCATCAGTGGGGGGGGCGGAGGTGGAAAAGAGACCCAGTACTTC,CAISGGGGGGKETQYF
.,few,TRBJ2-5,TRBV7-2,TGTGCCAGCAGATTACGGAGTCAGGGGGAGACCCAGTACTTC,CASRLRSQGETQYF
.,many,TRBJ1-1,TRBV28,TGTGCCAGCCGGCTGTACACTGAAGCTTTCTTT,CASRLYTEAFF
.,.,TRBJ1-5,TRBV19,TGTGCCAGTACCATCTCCGGGGTTAGCAATCAGCCCCAGCATTTT,CASTISGVSNQPQHF
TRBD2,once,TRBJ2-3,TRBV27,TGTGCCAGCAGCGCGGGACTAGCGGGCCCCGATACGCAGTATTTT,CASSAGLAGPDTQYF
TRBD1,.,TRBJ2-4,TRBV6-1,TGTGCCAGCAGGTCGGACAGGGACGGAAACATTCAGTACTTC,CASRSDRDGNIQYF
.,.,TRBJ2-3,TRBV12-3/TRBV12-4,TGTGCCAGCAGTTTAGGACAGTTTTTGGTTACAGATACGCAGTATTTT,CASSLGQFLVTDTQYF
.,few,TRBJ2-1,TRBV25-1,TGTGCCAGCACCCGGACAGCAACTTACAATGAGCAGTTCTTC,CASTRTATYNEQFF
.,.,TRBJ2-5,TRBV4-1,TGCGCCAGCAGCCAAGATTTTGTAGGACAGGAGACCCAGTACTTC,CASSQDFVGQETQYF
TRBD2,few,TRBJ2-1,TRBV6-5,TGTGCCAGCAGCCGAGCATCCGGGACTAGCCTCGATGAGCAGTTCTTC,CASSRASGTSLDEQFF
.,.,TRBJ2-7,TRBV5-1,TGCGCCAGCAGGTGGGGACCAAGCTCCTACGAGCAGTACTTC,CASRWGPSSYEQYF
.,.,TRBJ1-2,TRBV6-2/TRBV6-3,TGTGCCAGCACCCGGAGTTCCGGAGAGCGGGGCTTTATGCCTAACTATGGCTACACCTTC,CASTRSSGERGFMPNYGYTF
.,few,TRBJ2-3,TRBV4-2,TGTGCCAGCAGCCAAGAGATAGGCTTCACAGATACGCAGTATTTT,CASSQEIGFTDTQYF
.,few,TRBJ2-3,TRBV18,TGTGCCAGCTCACCCGACGGACTCGCCGGGGATACGCAGTATTTT,CASSPDGLAGDTQYF
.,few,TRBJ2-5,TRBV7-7,TGTGCCAGCAGCTCGGGACAGTGGGGACTTGAGACCCAGTACTTC,CASSSGQWGLETQYF
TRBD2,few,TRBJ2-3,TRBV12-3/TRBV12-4,TGTGCCAGCAGCAGAGAGCGGGGGCTAACAGATACGCAGTATTTT,CASSRERGLTDTQYF
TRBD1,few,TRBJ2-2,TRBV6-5,TGTGCCAGCAGTTACCTCCCCTACCGACAGGGGGACACCGGGGAGCTGTTTTTT,CASSYLPYRQGDTGELFF
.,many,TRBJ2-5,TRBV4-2,TGTGCCAGCAGCCAAGATGGTCGGGTGGCGTGGACCCAGTACTTC,CASSQDGRVAWTQYF
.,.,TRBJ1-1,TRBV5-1,TGCGCCAGCAGCTTGTACCCTGGACAGATCATGAACACTGAAGCTTTCTTT,CASSLYPGQIMNTEAFF
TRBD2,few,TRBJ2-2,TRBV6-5,TGTGCCAGCAGTTACGGGCTAGCGGGGGGCCTAAACACCGGGGAGCTGTTTTTT,CASSYGLAGGLNTGELFF
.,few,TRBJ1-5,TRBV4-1,TGCGCCAGCAGCCAAGATCTTTCGTTGGGTCTAAATCAGCCCCAGCATTTT,CASSQDLSLGLNQPQHF